The TCR beta chain described here comes from a study of control samples from healthy donors and cancer patients. Data came from immunoSEQ multiplex PCR; TCRdb stores just in-frame clones and leaves some out. The sample records 110,000 to 150,000 clones, approximately 91% being singletons. This CDR3 contains 14 residues. Germline assignment: CDR1 MNHEY and CDR2 SVGAGI. Unmatched junction bases numbered 6, after V lost 6 bases and J lost 5 bases. The genes are TRBV6-5 and TRBJ2-2; 7 bases fit TRBD1. The receptor was isolated from a man aged 30 to 39 in good health. The material sequenced was blood. CDR3 sequence: CASRTGTATGELFF. CDR3 bases: TGTGCCAGCAGGACCGGGACAGCAACCGGGGAGCTGTTTTTT.